These T cell receptor beta chains were read from a single sample in a study of cytomegalovirus exposure and HLA in healthy donors. TCRdb's copy holds only in-frame clones and misses some; the assay was immunoSEQ multiplex PCR. The table includes 95,000 to 150,000 clones, about four fifths detected once. Sequences were obtained from PBMCs. All receptors come from a woman in her fifties or sixties in good health and CMV-seropositive. Both conserved end residues are trimmed from each CDR3. D genes are given only for firm matches. Part of the rows lack a size; the others show once, few, many or a class for expanded clones.

J: TRBJ1-1
V: TRBV30
D: .
size: .
CDR3: AWSLGAAREAF

J: TRBJ2-5
V: TRBV6-1
D: TRBD1
size: .
CDR3: ASSTPGTGGKTQY

J: TRBJ2-7
V: TRBV27
D: .
size: once
CDR3: ASSLTGEAEY

J: TRBJ2-5
V: TRBV18
D: TRBD1
size: .
CDR3: ASSPGQGETQY

J: TRBJ2-7
V: TRBV7-6
D: TRBD1
size: .
CDR3: ASSTEDRGYGQY

J: TRBJ1-1
V: TRBV4-3
D: TRBD1
size: .
CDR3: ASAIQGVAGGAF

J: TRBJ1-1
V: TRBV5-1
D: .
size: once
CDR3: ASSDRGEYTEAF

J: TRBJ2-3
V: TRBV7-2
D: .
size: .
CDR3: ASSLFIGGKTSTDTQY

J: TRBJ2-3
V: TRBV6-5
D: .
size: .
CDR3: ASSPTTGGTDTQY

J: TRBJ1-1
V: TRBV5-8
D: .
size: .
CDR3: ASSLDFYAEAF

J: TRBJ1-1
V: TRBV7-2
D: .
size: .
CDR3: ASSSTGTRTPGTEAF

J: TRBJ2-7
V: TRBV7-3
D: .
size: .
CDR3: ASSLEQGSEQY

J: TRBJ1-1
V: TRBV5-4
D: .
size: .
CDR3: ASSFESYTEAF

J: TRBJ2-7
V: TRBV18
D: TRBD2
size: .
CDR3: ASSPALAGSSYEQY

J: TRBJ2-2
V: TRBV9
D: TRBD2
size: .
CDR3: ASSSTSGQNTGELF

J: TRBJ2-1
V: TRBV10-3
D: TRBD2
size: .
CDR3: AIRGTSGQYNEQF

J: TRBJ2-3
V: TRBV4-2
D: .
size: .
CDR3: ASSLAADTQY

J: TRBJ2-7
V: TRBV4-1
D: .
size: .
CDR3: ASSQERGLSSYEQY

J: TRBJ1-2
V: TRBV19
D: TRBD1
size: .
CDR3: ASSSWTVRDRGPNYGYT

J: TRBJ2-1
V: TRBV27
D: TRBD2
size: .
CDR3: ASSLSSSGGPGEQF

J: TRBJ2-7
V: TRBV7-7
D: TRBD1
size: .
CDR3: ASSRDRGDEQY

J: TRBJ2-5
V: TRBV5-1
D: TRBD1
size: .
CDR3: ASSLVGQGVVTQY

J: TRBJ2-1
V: TRBV19
D: TRBD1
size: .
CDR3: ASSMGTATTNNEQF

J: TRBJ1-2
V: TRBV27
D: .
size: .
CDR3: ASSYTGPEGYT

J: TRBJ1-5
V: TRBV5-5
D: .
size: few
CDR3: ASSLGNNQPQH

J: TRBJ2-1
V: TRBV7-2
D: TRBD2
size: .
CDR3: ASSQTSGTTYNEQF

J: TRBJ2-7
V: TRBV4-3
D: .
size: .
CDR3: ASSPAKGAGGYEQY

J: TRBJ1-1
V: TRBV6-1
D: TRBD1
size: .
CDR3: ASSGQGAGTEAF

J: TRBJ1-2
V: TRBV6-1
D: TRBD1
size: .
CDR3: ASSPTGGGGYGYT

J: TRBJ2-7
V: TRBV5-8
D: .
size: .
CDR3: ASNSGTQDSQY

J: TRBJ1-2
V: TRBV19
D: TRBD1
size: .
CDR3: ASSPQGIGYGYT

J: TRBJ1-1
V: TRBV30
D: TRBD1
size: .
CDR3: AWGSRRGPWDTEAF

J: TRBJ1-3
V: TRBV25-1
D: .
size: .
CDR3: ASSEGGTLGNTIY

J: TRBJ2-6
V: TRBV5-5
D: .
size: few
CDR3: ASSLLGRDSGANVLT

J: TRBJ2-1
V: TRBV7-9
D: TRBD2
size: .
CDR3: ASSPTLADPYNEQF

J: TRBJ1-3
V: TRBV13
D: TRBD1
size: .
CDR3: ASSLWTGTGYRNTIY

J: TRBJ1-6
V: TRBV30
D: TRBD1
size: .
CDR3: AWRGLGQGAGSPLH

J: TRBJ2-3
V: TRBV7-2
D: .
size: .
CDR3: ASSLYREDTQY

J: TRBJ1-4
V: TRBV11-2
D: TRBD1
size: few
CDR3: ASSLRQGSFEKLF

J: TRBJ2-2
V: TRBV6-4
D: TRBD2
size: .
CDR3: ASTMSGGDNTGELF

J: TRBJ2-2
V: TRBV7-3
D: .
size: .
CDR3: ASSPGLSNTGELF

J: TRBJ2-3
V: TRBV2
D: TRBD1
size: few
CDR3: ASSGQQGPDTQY